Sequencing of this T cell receptor (beta chain) was carried out in a study of blood T cell repertoires in COVID-19. TCRdb's table, derived via immunoSEQ multiplex PCR, lists solely in-frame clones and lacks some. The sample lists 200,000 or so clones; 70% to 90% were seen once. The CDR3 contains 16 residues. The sequence came from a man aged 60-69 years with acute or convalescent COVID-19. Sequencing input: peripheral blood. This rearrangement joins TRBV21-1 to TRBJ1-1. TRBV21-1 is a recognized pseudogene. CDR3 loop: CAIISPSILSKTEAFF. CDR3 nucleotides: TGTGCCATCATATCCCCCTCCATTCTGAGTAAGACTGAAGCTTTCTTT.